This entry is about one TCR beta chain. This specimen comes from a study of OX40 agonist ivuxolimab in advanced cancers. TCRdb keeps only in-frame clones here, not all; method: immunoSEQ multiplex PCR. Found here are about 13,000 clones, 70% to 80% of them singletons; the top ten hold approximately 40%. Germline-derived CDR1 and CDR2 are MNHNY and SVGAGI (reference sequence). This CDR3 has 15 residues. The V gene end was trimmed by 5 bases and the J gene end by 0 bases; junction bases not matched to a gene: 2. The clonotype originates from an adult with an advanced solid tumor such as melanoma, head and neck, liver or kidney cancer. The gene calls are TRBV6-6 and TRBJ2-2; TRBD2 matches 8 bases. The sample here was CD4+ or CD8+ T cells sorted from blood, taken in a trial of the OX40 agonist ivuxolimab. CDR3 loop: CASSLTSANTGELFF. The CDR3 DNA reads as TGTGCCAGCAGTCTGACTAGCGCGAACACCGGGGAGCTGTTTTTT.